This T cell receptor beta chain emerged from a study of T-cell memory formation after mild COVID-19. As for the study in general: TCR clustering was largely donor specific.

TCRdb re-derived calls from the 5' RACE reads in MiXCR, one entry per CDR3 protein. The sample has over 400,000 distinct CDR3 sequences, 20% to 30% seen once. Germline V CDR1 and CDR2: SGHKS, YYEKEE (reference sequence). The CDR3 loop spans 16 amino acids. V lost 6 bases to trimming and J lost 5 bases, with 20 bases between them. There are a few counts of this clonotype. The sequenced sample consisted of PBMCs or a T cell subset sorted from them (not recorded which). The chain combines TRBV5-5 with TRBJ2-2; tentatively, D is TRBD2 (5 bases). The sequence came from an adult woman who had mild COVID-19 (a few samples of this study predate the infection). Cell type and time point are not known. CDR3 in DNA: TGTGCCAGCACCTCTATGTTGGCTCGAGGGACCGGGGAGCTGTTTTTT. Its translation: CASTSMLARGTGELFF.